These 5 T cell receptor beta chains were sequenced from one sample in a study. TCRdb recomputed calls from the RT-PCR reads with MiXCR, one row per CDR3 protein. Here the sample spans about 700,000 distinct CDR3 sequences, 13% to 15% being singletons. The sample comprised memory CD4+ T cells from blood. These receptors were obtained from a female donor in good health, serving as a healthy control.

This clonotype was detected a few times. The chain carries TRBV5-1 and TRBJ2-5; D may correspond to TRBD1 or TRBD2 (5 bases each). Germline V lookup: CDR1 SGHRS, CDR2 YFSETQ. This CDR3 is 13 amino acids long. V lost 4 bases and J 5 bases, leaving 12 bases between the germline ends. Here the CDR3 reads CASSGTGSETQYF. In nucleotides, the CDR3 is TGCGCCAGCAGCGGGACGGGCTCCGAGACCCAGTACTTC.

This clonotype came up many times. CDR3 nucleotides: TGTGCCAGCAGCTTTCGTGTTCCGGGACAGCAAGAGACCCAGTACTTC. Protein sequence: CASSFRVPGQQETQYF. V usage is TRBV7-6 and J usage is TRBJ2-5, with 7 positions matching TRBD1. The CDR3 contains 16 residues. Looked up from germline, CDR1 is SGHVS and CDR2 is FNYEAQ. After removal of 3 bases from V and 2 bases from J, the junction contained 9 bases not matched to a gene.

V is TRBV7-2 and J is TRBJ1-4; 7 positions match TRBD1. In germline, CDR1 is SGHTA, CDR2 FQGNSA. CDR3 length: 14 amino acids. The V segment lost 4 bases and the J segment 8 bases; nucleotides outside the gene matches: 7. CDR3 DNA sequence: TGTGCCAGCAGCTCCACAGGGGATGACGAAAAACTGTTTTTT. Amino acids: CASSSTGDDEKLFF.

This sequence joins TRBV20-1 and TRBJ1-1; 7 nucleotides align to TRBD1. The CDR3 length is 17 residues. CDR1 is DFQATT, CDR2 SNEGSKA, per germline (reference sequence). Losses at the gene ends were 5 bases for V and 0 bases for J; bases not matched to a gene: 15. CDR3 coding DNA: TGCAGTGCTCCACCTCCATCGGGACAGACGATGAACACTGAAGCTTTCTTT. This encodes CSAPPPSGQTMNTEAFF.

The V call is TRBV20-1, the J call TRBJ1-5; TRBD1 agrees at 9 bases. V dropped 5 bases and J dropped 3; count of bases not matched to a gene: 14. The germline V gene has CDR1 DFQATT and CDR2 SNEGSKA (reference sequence). This CDR3 is built from 17 residues. This CDR3 is CSARGNTGGGFNQPQHF. For the CDR3, the DNA is TGCAGTGCTCGAGGCAACACAGGGGGCGGGTTCAATCAGCCCCAGCATTTT.